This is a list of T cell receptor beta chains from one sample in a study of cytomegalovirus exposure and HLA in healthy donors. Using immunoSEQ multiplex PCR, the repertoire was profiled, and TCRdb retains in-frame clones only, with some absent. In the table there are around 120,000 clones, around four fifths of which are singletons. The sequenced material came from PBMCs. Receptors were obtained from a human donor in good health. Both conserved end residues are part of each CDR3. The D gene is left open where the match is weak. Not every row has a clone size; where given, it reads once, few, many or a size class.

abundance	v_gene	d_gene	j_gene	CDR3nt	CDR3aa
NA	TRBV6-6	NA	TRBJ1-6	TGTGCCAGCAGTAACAACAGGGATGCACCCCTCCACTTT	CASSNNRDAPLHF
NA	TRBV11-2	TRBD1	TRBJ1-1	TGTGCCAGCAGCAGCGGACATTTCACAGGGGCCACTGAAGCTTTCTTT	CASSSGHFTGATEAFF
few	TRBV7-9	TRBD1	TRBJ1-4	TGTGCCAGCAGCTTATACAGGGGAAATGAAAAACTGTTTTTT	CASSLYRGNEKLFF
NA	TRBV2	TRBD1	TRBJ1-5	TGTGCCAGCAGTTGGACAGGGGATCAGCCCCAGCATTTT	CASSWTGDQPQHF
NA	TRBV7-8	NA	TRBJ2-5	TGTGCCAGCAGCTTAGTAGTCTCAACTCGGGAGACCCAGTACTTC	CASSLVVSTRETQYF
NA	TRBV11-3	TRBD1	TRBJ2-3	TGTGCCAGCAGCAGCCGGACAGGGGACACAGATACGCAGTATTTT	CASSSRTGDTDTQYF
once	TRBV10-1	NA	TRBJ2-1	TGCGCCAGCAGTGTTGGCCCCAATGAGCAGTTCTTC	CASSVGPNEQFF
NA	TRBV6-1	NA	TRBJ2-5	TGTGCCAGCAGTGAAGTGGCTGAGACCCAGTACTTC	CASSEVAETQYF
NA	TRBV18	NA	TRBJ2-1	TGTGCCAGCTCACCGTCCCAGGGTGAAGGGTACAATGAGCAGTTCTTC	CASSPSQGEGYNEQFF
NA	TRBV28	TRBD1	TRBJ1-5	TGTGCCAGCAGCGGGACAGTGCAAAATCAGCCCCAGCATTTT	CASSGTVQNQPQHF
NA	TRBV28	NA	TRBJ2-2	TGTGCCAGCAGTTTACTACAGGGAACCGGGGAGCTGTTTTTT	CASSLLQGTGELFF
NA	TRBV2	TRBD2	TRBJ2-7	TGTGCCAGCTCTGCCCGGGAGGGGGGCCGCTACGAGCAGTACTTC	CASSAREGGRYEQYF
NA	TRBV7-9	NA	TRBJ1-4	TGTGCCAGCAGCTTTACAGGTGGAGCAACTAATGAAAAACTGTTTTTT	CASSFTGGATNEKLFF
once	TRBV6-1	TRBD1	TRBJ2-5	TGTGCCAGCAGGACAGGGGGCAAGGAGACCCAGTACTTC	CASRTGGKETQYF
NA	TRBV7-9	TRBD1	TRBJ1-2	TGTGCCAGCAGCTTAAACGGGATCGGACAGGGGCGGAACACCTTC	CASSLNGIGQGRNTF
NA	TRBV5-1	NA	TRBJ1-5	TGCGCCAGCAGCTTGGATCAGGGAGGTCAGCCCCAGCATTTT	CASSLDQGGQPQHF
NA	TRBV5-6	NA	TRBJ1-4	TGTGCCAGCAGCCAACAGTCAAATGAAAAACTGTTTTTT	CASSQQSNEKLFF
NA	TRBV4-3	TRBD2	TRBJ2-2	TGCGCCAGCAGCCCGGGACTACCGAACACCGGGGAGCTGTTTTTT	CASSPGLPNTGELFF
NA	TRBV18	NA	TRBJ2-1	TGTGCCAGCTCACCAGGGCAGGAAAGGATCAATGAGCAGTTCTTC	CASSPGQERINEQFF
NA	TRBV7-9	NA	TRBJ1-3	TGTTCCAGCAGCTTATTCTGGGACAACTCTGGAAACACCATATATTTT	CSSSLFWDNSGNTIYF
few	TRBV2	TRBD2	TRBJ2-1	TGTGCCAGCAACGTCGGCGGGGGGGAGGTATTCTTC	CASNVGGGEVFF
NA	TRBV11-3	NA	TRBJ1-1	TGTGCCAGCAGTTCGGGTGGAAACACTGAAGCTTTCTTT	CASSSGGNTEAFF
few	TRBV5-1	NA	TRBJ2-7	TGCGCCAGCAGACGAGAGGGCTACGAGCAGTACTTC	CASRREGYEQYF
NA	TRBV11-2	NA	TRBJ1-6	TGTGCCAGCAGCCCCGATCCTACCTATTCACCCCTCCACTTT	CASSPDPTYSPLHF
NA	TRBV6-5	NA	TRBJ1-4	TGTGCCAGCAGTGCTACAGGGTTTAATGAAAAACTGTTTTTT	CASSATGFNEKLFF
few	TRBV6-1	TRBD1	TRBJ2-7	TGTGCCAGCACCGAGTTGGGACAGGGGAGGTCCGAGCAGTACTTC	CASTELGQGRSEQYF
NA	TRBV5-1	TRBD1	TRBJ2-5	TGCGCCAGCAGCTGGGACAGCGAGACCCAGTACTTC	CASSWDSETQYF
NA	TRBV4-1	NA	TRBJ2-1	TGCGCCAGCAGCCAGGGGGCGGATCCTTTCAATGAGCAGTTCTTC	CASSQGADPFNEQFF
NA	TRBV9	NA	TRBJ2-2	TGTGCCAGCAGCGGGCTAGTTGCCGGGGAGCTGTTTTTT	CASSGLVAGELFF
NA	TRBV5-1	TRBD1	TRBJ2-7	TGCGCCAGCAGCTTGGGACAGGGGCCGCAGTACTTC	CASSLGQGPQYF
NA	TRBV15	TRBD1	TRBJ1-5	TGTGCCACCAGCAGAGAGGGACAGGATAATCAGCCCCAGCATTTT	CATSREGQDNQPQHF
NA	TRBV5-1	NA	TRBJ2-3	TGCGCCAGCGCTGGGGGCCCGAGCACAGATACGCAGTATTTT	CASAGGPSTDTQYF
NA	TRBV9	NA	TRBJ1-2	TGTGCCAGCAGCCGGGGCTATGGCTACACCTTC	CASSRGYGYTF
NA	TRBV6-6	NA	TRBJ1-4	TGTGCCAGCAGTTCTGCCGAGGCGGGTGAAAAACTGTTTTTT	CASSSAEAGEKLFF
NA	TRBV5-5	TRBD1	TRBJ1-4	TGTGCCAGCAGCGAGGACAGGGGACGGGAAAAACTGTTTTTT	CASSEDRGREKLFF
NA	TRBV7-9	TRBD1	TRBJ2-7	TGTGCCAGCAGCTTAGATGGGACAGGGAACTACGAGCAGTACTTC	CASSLDGTGNYEQYF
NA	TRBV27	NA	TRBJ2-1	TGTGCCGTCGGGACTCCTTACAATGAGCAGTTCTTC	CAVGTPYNEQFF
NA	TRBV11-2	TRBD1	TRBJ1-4	TGTGCCAGCAGCTTCAGGGGGACTAATGAAAAACTGTTTTTT	CASSFRGTNEKLFF
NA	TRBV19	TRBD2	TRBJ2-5	TGTGCCAGCAGCCCCCTAGCGGGGGGGCCCACATTGTGGGAGACCCAGTACTTC	CASSPLAGGPTLWETQYF
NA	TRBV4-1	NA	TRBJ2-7	TGCGCCAGCAGCCAAGGACAGATCGACGAGCAGTACTTC	CASSQGQIDEQYF
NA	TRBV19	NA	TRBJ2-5	TGTGCCAGTAGTAGGGACAACCTTCAAGAGACCCAGTACTTC	CASSRDNLQETQYF
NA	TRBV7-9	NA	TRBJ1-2	TGTTCCAGCAGCCCCCGAGGAGGTGGCTACACCTTC	CSSSPRGGGYTF